This passage covers 7 T cell receptor beta chains from one sample sequenced in a study of T cell repertoires in cytomegalovirus infection. TCRdb passed the reads through MiXCR, listing each CDR3 protein once. The repertoire holds 700,000 to 950,000 distinct CDR3 sequences, with roughly 33% as singletons. The antigens these receptors bind are not known. Material: cultured CD8+ T cells from PBMCs, obtained from culture after CMV antigen stimulation. Source of these receptors: a human donor in good health (CMV status not recorded). Some clones in this sample may be carry-over from other donors' samples.

There are a few counts of this clonotype. The V and J genes are TRBV5-4 and TRBJ2-7; TRBD1 matches 9 bases. After removal of 3 bases from V and 2 bases from J, the junction contained 12 bases not matched to a gene. Germline CDR1 is SGHNT and CDR2 is YYREEE (reference sequence). CDR3 length: 17 amino acids. In DNA form, the CDR3 reads TGTGCCAGCAGCTCCGGACAGGGGACCGTACTACCCTACGAGCAGTACGTC. Amino acid sequence: CASSSGQGTVLPYEQYV.

CDR3 residues: CASSVGGPVVDEQFF. The CDR3 DNA follows: TGTGCCAGCAGTGTCGGGGGGCCAGTTGTGGATGAGCAGTTCTTC. V and J are TRBV6-5 and TRBJ2-1; D might be TRBD2 (7 bases). The length of the CDR3 is 15 residues. V dropped 5 bases and J dropped 8 bases, with 19 bases sitting between them. The germline V gene has CDR1 MNHEY and CDR2 SVGAGI.

This clonotype has just a few counts. V gene TRBV6-2 or TRBV6-3 combines with J gene TRBJ2-5; D may match TRBD1 or TRBD2 (6 bases each). Germline V gene lookup returns CDR1 MNHEY and CDR2 SVGEGT. This CDR3 region has 17 residues. The germline V and J ends were trimmed by 0 bases and 2 bases, with 16 bases remaining between them. CDR3 residues: CASSYSIFGGYQETQYF. The CDR3 DNA follows: TGTGCCAGCAGTTACTCGATCTTCGGGGGCTATCAAGAGACCCAGTACTTC.

The chain has TRBV20-1 and TRBJ2-7, with 11 bases matching TRBD1. Germline CDR1 and CDR2: DFQATT and SNEGSKA (reference sequence). Germline trimming cut 3 bases from V and 3 bases from J; bases unmatched to any gene: 7. The CDR3 has 15 amino acids. In DNA form, the CDR3 reads TGCAGTGCTAGTTCCGGGGACAGGGGGAACTACGAGCAGTACTTC. This gives the protein CSASSGDRGNYEQYF.

This chain links TRBV27 with TRBJ2-2, with TRBD2 as a possible D gene (5 bases). This CDR3 region has 15 residues. The V end lost 0 bases, the J end lost 5 bases, and 10 bases lay between the germline ends. Germline-derived CDR1 and CDR2 are MNHEY and SMNVEV (reference sequence). The CDR3 nucleotides read TGTGCCAGCAGTTTATCGGGCAGAGGGACCGGGGAGCTGTTTTTT. Translated: CASSLSGRGTGELFF.

This clonotype appeared many times. The rearrangement links TRBV7-6 to TRBJ2-1, with D perhaps matching TRBD1 (5 bases). There are 13 residues in the CDR3. Germline V gene lookup returns CDR1 SGHVS and CDR2 FNYEAQ. V was trimmed by 6 bases and J by 5 bases, leaving 11 bases between them. The CDR3 is CASSLGPHNEQFF. CDR3 coding DNA: TGTGCCAGCAGTTTGGGGCCCCACAATGAGCAGTTCTTC.

The rearrangement uses TRBV27 and TRBJ2-2; D is possibly TRBD1 or TRBD2 (6 bases each). CDR1 MNHEY and CDR2 SMNVEV come from the germline V gene (reference sequence). The CDR3 covers 16 residues. The V and J ends lost 4 bases and 0 bases respectively, with 12 bases between them. DNA for the CDR3: TGTGCCAGCAGTTCCTCCGGGGGCGCGAACACCGGGGAGCTGTTTTTT. Protein product: CASSSSGGANTGELFF.